One sample yielded the 30 T cell receptor beta chains listed below, sequenced in a study of cytomegalovirus exposure and HLA in healthy donors. The PCR used 60 Vbeta and 13 Jbeta primers. The assay was immunoSEQ multiplex PCR, and TCRdb's table has in-frame clones only and misses some. The data hold some 170,000 clones, with 9.5% observed a single time. Sequenced material: PBMCs. These receptors originate from a woman younger than 45 in good health and CMV-seropositive.

The genes are TRBV5-4 and TRBJ2-1, with D possibly TRBD1 on 6 matching bases. The CDR3 has 13 amino acids. CDR1 is SGHNT, CDR2 YYREEE, per germline (reference sequence). Between the trimmed V and J ends, which lost 7 bases and 4 bases, there was a span of 12 bases. The DNA of the CDR3 is TGTGCCAGCGGCCCTACAGGGTACAATGAGCAGTTCTTC. Encoded protein: CASGPTGYNEQFF.

This clone came up a few times. CDR3 in DNA: TGTGCCAGCAGCTTGGGGGACAGGGCCAACACTGAAGCTTTCTTT. This encodes CASSLGDRANTEAFF. V is TRBV5-4 and J is TRBJ1-1, with 9 bases lining up with TRBD1. CDR1 and CDR2 (germline): SGHNT, YYREEE (reference sequence). With V trimmed by 0 bases and J by 2 bases, 2 bases remained unmatched. The CDR3 contains 15 residues.

This clone has just a few counts. The chain employs TRBV11-3 and TRBJ1-1; D gene uncertain. There are 13 residues in the CDR3. CDR1 is SGHNT and CDR2 is YENEEA in the germline V gene. V was shortened by 2 bases and J by 1 base, with 5 bases between the two germline ends. The CDR3 loop reads CASSLSQNTEAFF. The CDR3 coding sequence is TGTGCCAGCAGCTTAAGCCAGAACACTGAAGCTTTCTTT.

In its sample, this clone was seen a few times. This chain uses TRBV14 with TRBJ1-1, with D unclear. V was shortened by 3 bases and J by 0 bases, with 5 bases between the two germline ends. Germline assignment: CDR1 SGHDN and CDR2 FVKESK. This CDR3 has 13 residues. The CDR3, as DNA: TGTGCCAGCAGCCATGGGCTGAACACTGAAGCTTTCTTT. Translating it yields CASSHGLNTEAFF.

Only a few counts were recorded for this clone. This rearrangement joins TRBV30 to TRBJ2-7; TRBD1 agrees at 7 bases. With V trimmed by 3 bases and J by 2 bases, 13 bases remained unmatched. Germline values: CDR1 GTSNPN, CDR2 SVGIG (reference sequence). The CDR3 covers 16 residues. The CDR3 loop is CAWRDGAGTVTYEQYF. The CDR3 region has the DNA TGTGCCTGGAGGGACGGGGCCGGGACAGTTACCTACGAGCAGTACTTC.

A few counts support this clone. The CDR3 region has the DNA TGTGCCACCAGCAGGGAAACTAGCGGGAGGGGAACAGATACGCAGTATTTT. Translating it yields CATSRETSGRGTDTQYF. The chain joins TRBV15 to TRBJ2-3; 13 bases match TRBD2. The CDR3 contains 17 residues. V lost 3 bases to trimming and J lost 3 bases; unmatched junction nucleotides: 6. Germline CDR1 and CDR2: LNHNV and YYDKDF (reference sequence). Full variable domain (remainder filled in from reference TRBV15 and TRBJ2-3): DAMVIQNPRYQVTQFGKPVTLSCSQTLNHNVMYWYQQKSSQAPKLLFHYYDKDFNNEADTPDNFQSRRPNTSFCFLDIRSPGLGDTAMYLCATSRETSGRGTDTQYFGPGTRLTVL.

This clone occurred a few times. The gene calls are TRBV9 and TRBJ1-1; tentatively, D is TRBD1 (5 bases). This CDR3 spans 15 amino acids. Germline CDR1 SGDLS, CDR2 YYNGEE. The V end was cut by 0 bases, the J end by 5 bases, with 14 bases between. CDR3 sequence (DNA): TGTGCCAGCAGCGTAGCTGACAGTTGGCGGACTGAAGCTTTCTTT. Residues: CASSVADSWRTEAFF. The full variable domain, rest sourced from reference TRBV9 and TRBJ1-1, is DSGVTQTPKHLITATGQRVTLRCSPRSGDLSVYWYQQSLDQGLQFLIQYYNGEERAKGNILERFSAQQFPDLHSELNLSSLELGDSALYFCASSVADSWRTEAFFGQGTRLTVV.

This clone was seen more than once but under ten times. Germline and junction disagree at one end, which may indicate a read error. The chain joins TRBV30 to TRBJ2-1; 7 bases fit TRBD1. The CDR3 covers 16 residues. Germline V gives CDR1 GTSNPN, CDR2 SVGIG (reference sequence). CDR3 bases: TGTGCCCGGAGTGTCCGATGGGCAGGGGGTGGCAATGAGCAGTTCTTC. It specifies CARSVRWAGGGNEQFF.

This clone was found once. One end of the junction is discordant with germline, which a read error may explain. This chain uses TRBV7-9 with TRBJ1-1; weak D call: TRBD1 (6 bases). The CDR3 has 13 amino acids. Germline V gene data show CDR1 as SEHNR and CDR2 as FQNEAQ (reference sequence). The chain's CDR3 is CARSLGQNTEAFF. Written as DNA, the CDR3 is TGTGCCAGAAGCTTGGGACAGAACACTGAAGCTTTCTTT.

This clone was observed a few times. This CDR3 reads CASSQSGDTEAFF. CDR3 DNA: TGCGCCAGCAGCCAGTCCGGTGACACTGAAGCTTTCTTT. V and J are TRBV4-1 and TRBJ1-1; D gene ambiguous. V was pared by 3 bases and J by 3 bases, with 8 bases between. Germline V gene sequence: CDR1 MGHRA, CDR2 YSYEKL. The CDR3 is 13 residues long.

This clone has a handful of counts. V and J are TRBV29-1 and TRBJ1-5; 10 bases map to TRBD1. The CDR3 totals 15 residues. CDR1 is SQVTM and CDR2 is ANQGSEA in the germline V gene. V lost 6 bases, J lost 0 bases, and 5 bases stayed unmatched. The CDR3 sequence is CSVDRDRGSNQPQHF. CDR3 nucleotides: TGCAGCGTCGACCGGGACAGGGGTAGCAATCAGCCCCAGCATTTT. Based on the CDR3 plus reference TRBV29-1 and TRBJ1-5, the full variable domain is SAVISQKPSRDICQRGTSLTIQCQVDSQVTMMFWYRQQPGQSLTLIATANQGSEATYESGFVIDKFPISRPNLTFSTLTVSNMSPEDSSIYLCSVDRDRGSNQPQHFGDGTRLSIL.

The CDR3 coding sequence is TGTGCCAGCCGAGTGACAGGATTCTTCTATGGCTACACCTTC. This encodes CASRVTGFFYGYTF. The chain carries TRBV19 and TRBJ1-2; the D gene is possibly TRBD1 (6 bases). CDR1 LNHDA and CDR2 SQIVND come from the germline V gene (reference sequence). The germline V and J ends were trimmed by 9 bases and 4 bases, with 18 bases remaining between them. This CDR3 has 14 amino acids.

This clone has only a few counts. V usage is TRBV6-1 and J usage is TRBJ1-2; weak D call: TRBD1 (6 bases). The CDR3 totals 13 residues. Germline V gives CDR1 MNHNS, CDR2 SASEGT. Trimming took off 7 bases at V and 7 bases at J, with 16 bases between the two ends. CDR3 protein: CASTTTGYSGYTF. The CDR3, as DNA: TGTGCCAGCACCACTACAGGGTATTCTGGCTACACCTTC.

This chain connects TRBV5-1 to TRBJ2-3, with D maybe TRBD2 (6 bases). This CDR3 spans 18 amino acids. The germline CDR1 and CDR2 sequences are SGHRS and YFSETQ. Trimming cost V 4 bases and J 2 bases, with 23 bases left between them. As DNA, the CDR3 is TGCGCCAGCAGCCGACGTAACCGGGACTGGCGGTTCACAGATACGCAGTATTTT. The encoded protein is CASSRRNRDWRFTDTQYF.

The gene calls are TRBV4-1 and TRBJ2-7; 9 nucleotides line up with TRBD2. Germline-derived CDR1 and CDR2 are MGHRA and YSYEKL. V lost 2 bases to trimming and J lost 7 bases; unmatched junction nucleotides: 9. CDR3 size: 15 residues. CDR3 loop: CASSQSAGGTREQYF. CDR3 in DNA: TGCGCCAGCAGCCAATCAGCGGGAGGTACCCGGGAGCAGTACTTC.

This rearrangement joins TRBV5-6 to TRBJ2-7, with 12 positions matching TRBD2. The germline V gene encodes CDR1 SGHDT and CDR2 YYEEEE. CDR3 size: 16 residues. The junction had 9 bases not matched to a gene; V was cut back by 4 bases and J by 4 bases. In DNA, the CDR3 is TGTGCCAGCAGCGATAAAACTAGCGGGAGGTCGTACGAGCAGTACTTC. Amino acids: CASSDKTSGRSYEQYF.

V gene TRBV11-2 combines with J gene TRBJ2-3; D is ambiguous. V was trimmed by 2 bases and J by 2 bases, leaving 11 bases between them. Germline V CDR1 and CDR2: SGHAT, FQNNGV. CDR3 length: 15 amino acids. The DNA for the CDR3 is TGTGCCAGCAGCTTATTTGGCAGAAACACAGATACGCAGTATTTT. Protein: CASSLFGRNTDTQYF.

The table lists this clone with a few counts. The CDR3 coding sequence is TGTGCTAGTGGTTTGGTAGGGGACAGGGGCACTGAAGCTTTCTTT. It is translated as CASGLVGDRGTEAFF. This sequence joins TRBV12-5 and TRBJ1-1, with 10 bases matching TRBD1. Germline assignment: CDR1 LGHNT and CDR2 FRNRAP. With V trimmed by 0 bases and J by 4 bases, 2 bases remained unmatched. The CDR3 sequence is 15 residues long. Looking up the rest from reference TRBV12-5 and TRBJ1-1 gives the full variable domain: DARVTQTPRHKVTEMGQEVTMRCQPILGHNTVFWYRQTMMQGLELLAYFRNRAPLDDSGMPKDRFSAEMPDATLATLKIQPSEPRDSAVYFCASGLVGDRGTEAFFGQGTRLTVV.

In this sample, this clone turned up a few times. The chain combines TRBV2 with TRBJ1-1; the D gene is possibly TRBD1 (6 bases). CDR3 size: 15 residues. V was pared by 10 bases and J by 4 bases, with 22 bases between. Looked up from germline, CDR1 is SNHLY and CDR2 is FYNNEI. The CDR3 here is CATVKGGARGTEAFF. CDR3 DNA: TGTGCCACTGTTAAAGGGGGGGCTCGGGGCACTGAAGCTTTCTTT.

This clone came up a few times. The DNA for the CDR3 is TGTGCCAGCAGCCCTAGCGGGAGGTATCCTAATGAGCAGTTCTTC. It is translated as CASSPSGRYPNEQFF. This chain links TRBV7-9 with TRBJ2-1, with 11 nucleotides matching TRBD2. The CDR3 covers 15 residues. CDR1 is SEHNR and CDR2 is FQNEAQ in the germline V gene (reference sequence). The trim removed 5 bases at V and 7 bases at J, leaving 7 bases unmatched.

This sequence joins TRBV27 and TRBJ1-1; possible D gene TRBD1, 6 bases. The CDR3 length is 15 residues. V shed 7 bases and J shed 1 base, with 16 bases lying between them. Germline V gives CDR1 MNHEY, CDR2 SMNVEV (reference sequence). The CDR3: CASINLRGWNTEAFF. CDR3 in DNA: TGTGCCAGCATTAACCTCAGGGGCTGGAACACTGAAGCTTTCTTT.

This clone was detected a few times. The CDR3 DNA reads TGTGCCAGCTCATACTCAACTCGAAGCTCCTACGAGCAGTACTTC. Translation gives CASSYSTRSSYEQYF. The chain uses TRBV18 and TRBJ2-7; the D is unclear. The germline V gene encodes CDR1 KGHSH and CDR2 LQKENI. Trimming stripped 5 bases from V and 0 bases from J, with 14 bases between. The CDR3 totals 15 residues. The full variable domain, its missing parts supplied by reference TRBV18 and TRBJ2-7, is NAGVMQNPRHLVRRRGQEARLRCSPMKGHSHVYWYRQLPEEGLKFMVYLQKENIIDESGMPKERFSAEFPKEGPSILRIQQVVRGDSAAYFCASSYSTRSSYEQYFGPGTRLTVT.

This chain connects TRBV6-1 to TRBJ1-2; possible D gene TRBD1, 5 bases. Germline CDR1 reads MNHNS; CDR2 reads SASEGT. Trimming took 8 bases from V and 1 from J, leaving 17 bases between them. The CDR3 loop spans 15 amino acids. The CDR3 loop reads CASLRQWGDNYGYTF. For the CDR3, the DNA is TGTGCCAGCCTCCGTCAGTGGGGCGATAACTATGGCTACACCTTC.

This sequence joins TRBV5-1 and TRBJ2-7, with D tentatively TRBD2 (7 bases). The V gene's germline CDR1 is SGHRS and CDR2 YFSETQ. The CDR3 loop spans 16 amino acids. Trimming took 4 bases from V and 4 from J, leaving 21 bases between them. CDR3 residues: CASSPEGGSSRYEQYF. DNA of the CDR3: TGCGCCAGCAGCCCAGAGGGGGGGAGTTCGCGGTACGAGCAGTACTTC.

The chain combines TRBV15 with TRBJ2-5, with 13 positions matching TRBD2. J was trimmed by 6 bases and V by 5 bases; bases with no gene match: 12. The CDR3 length is 17 residues. Germline V gives CDR1 LNHNV, CDR2 YYDKDF (reference sequence). The CDR3 protein is CATSGAPGLAGWQTQYF. CDR3 bases: TGTGCCACCAGCGGAGCACCGGGACTAGCGGGATGGCAGACCCAGTACTTC.

This chain links TRBV9 with TRBJ2-7, with a weak D call TRBD1 (6 bases). CDR1 is SGDLS, CDR2 YYNGEE, per germline. The CDR3 runs to 15 residues. Trimming pared 0 bases from V and 3 bases from J, leaving 13 bases between. The CDR3 here is CASSVGGTPNYEQYF. DNA for the CDR3: TGTGCCAGCAGCGTAGGAGGGACACCTAACTACGAGCAGTACTTC.

This clone was detected a few times. The chain combines TRBV18 with TRBJ2-7; a possible D gene is TRBD2 (7 bases). V shed 3 bases and J shed 5 bases, with 14 bases lying between them. The CDR3 runs to 14 residues. Germline assignment: CDR1 KGHSH and CDR2 LQKENI. The CDR3: CASSPQRGANEQYF. CDR3 nucleotide sequence: TGTGCCAGCTCACCCCAACGGGGGGCCAACGAGCAGTACTTC.

This clone was counted only a few times. The chain employs TRBV7-2 and TRBJ2-7; 8 bases are a match to TRBD1. J was trimmed by 5 bases and V by 6 bases; bases with no gene match: 9. The V gene's germline CDR1 is SGHTA and CDR2 FQGNSA. The CDR3 extends over 14 amino acids. CDR3 nucleotides: TGTGCCAGCAGGAAGACAGGGGTGCAGAACGAGCAGTACTTC. Encoded protein: CASRKTGVQNEQYF.

This chain joins TRBV5-4 and TRBJ2-3; the match to TRBD2 covers 7 bases. The germline CDR1 and CDR2 sequences are SGHNT and YYREEE (reference sequence). Losses at the gene ends were 5 bases for V and 3 bases for J; bases not matched to a gene: 12. The CDR3 covers 16 residues. CDR3 DNA: TGTGCCAGCAGGGTGGGGGGGAAGCGGGCGACAGATACGCAGTATTTT. Translation: CASRVGGKRATDTQYF.

There are a few counts of this clone. The rearrangement links TRBV9 to TRBJ1-1; D possibly corresponds to TRBD1 (5 bases). Germline loops: CDR1 SGDLS, CDR2 YYNGEE. CDR3 length: 15 residues. Trimming took 4 bases from V and 5 from J, leaving 18 bases between them. The CDR3 region is CASSSEGWGETEAFF. The CDR3 coding sequence is TGTGCCAGCAGCTCCGAAGGGTGGGGGGAAACTGAAGCTTTCTTT.